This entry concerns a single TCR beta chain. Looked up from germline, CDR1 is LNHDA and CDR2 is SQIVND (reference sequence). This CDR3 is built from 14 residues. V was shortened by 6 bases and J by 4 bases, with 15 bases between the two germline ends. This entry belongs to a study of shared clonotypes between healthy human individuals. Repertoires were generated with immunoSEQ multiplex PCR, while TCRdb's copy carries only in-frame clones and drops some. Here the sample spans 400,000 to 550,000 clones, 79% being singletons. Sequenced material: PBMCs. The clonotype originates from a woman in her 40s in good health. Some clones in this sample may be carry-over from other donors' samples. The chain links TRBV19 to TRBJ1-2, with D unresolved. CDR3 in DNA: TGTGCCAGTAGCATTGACCTGGAGTCCTATGGCTACACCTTC. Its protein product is CASSIDLESYGYTF.